A single sample gave rise to the 19 T cell receptor beta chains below, sequenced in a study of T-cell reconstitution after alpha-beta-depleted transplantation in children. Unique molecular identifiers were used to barcode this TCRbeta library. TCRdb fed the PCR reads into MiXCR, producing one record per CDR3 protein. The sample lists nearly 20,000 distinct CDR3 sequences; roughly 13% were seen once. The starting material was PBMCs, mostly from graft donor cells, obtained 60 days after TCRalphabeta/CD19-depleted stem cell transplant. The receptor set was obtained from a female patient aged 2 to 10 who had a stem cell transplant for congenital amegakaryocytic thrombocytopenia, so the T cells may come from the graft donor.

This clonotype was counted at least ten times. The chain uses TRBV6-5 and TRBJ2-7, with TRBD2 matching over 12 bases. After removal of 2 bases from V and 6 bases from J, the junction contained 5 bases not matched to a gene. Germline V gene data show CDR1 as MNHEY and CDR2 as SVGAGI. The CDR3 is 15 residues long. CDR3 in amino acids: CASSYGGLAGTEQYF. CDR3 sequence (DNA): TGTGCCAGCAGTTACGGGGGACTAGCGGGCACCGAGCAGTACTTC.

This clonotype is labeled as large. The chain employs TRBV12-3 or TRBV12-4 and TRBJ2-7; D perhaps matches TRBD2 (5 bases). The V end lost 5 bases, the J end lost 7 bases, and 18 bases lay between the germline ends. The CDR3 is 14 residues long. Here the CDR3 DNA reads TGTGCCAGCAGTCTACTAGTTACTCTGGGTGAGCAGTACTTC. As protein: CASSLLVTLGEQYF.

The sample holds many counts of this clonotype. The chain is built from TRBV27 and TRBJ1-5; D unclear. The CDR3 is made up of 14 amino acids. CDR1 MNHEY and CDR2 SMNVEV come from the germline V gene (reference sequence). V was shortened by 1 base and J by 4 bases, with 8 bases between the two germline ends. CDR3 sequence: CASSLFFGNQPQHF. The CDR3 DNA sequence: TGTGCCAGCAGTTTATTCTTTGGAAATCAGCCCCAGCATTTT.

In its sample, this clonotype was seen many times. This chain uses TRBV5-1 with TRBJ1-2; D is undetermined. Germline CDR1 is SGHRS and CDR2 is YFSETQ. V gave up 0 bases and J gave up 6 bases, with 12 bases separating them. The CDR3 covers 14 residues. The CDR3 DNA follows: TGCGCCAGCAGCTTGGATTCGTGGGGAGATGGCTACACCTTC. This codes for CASSLDSWGDGYTF.

This clonotype was found many times. V usage is TRBV4-1 and J usage is TRBJ2-3; 12 positions agree with TRBD2. This CDR3 comprises 19 residues. Trimming took 0 bases from V and 4 from J; bases not matched to a gene: 11. Per germline, CDR1 MGHRA and CDR2 YSYEKL. CDR3 residues: CASSQDPGLAGRGPDTQYF. CDR3 nucleotides: TGCGCCAGCAGCCAAGATCCCGGACTAGCGGGAAGGGGACCAGATACGCAGTATTTT.

This clonotype was seen at least ten times. This chain connects TRBV29-1 to TRBJ2-1; D unresolved. Deletions cut 7 bases from V and 3 bases from J, with 7 bases between. This CDR3 region has 11 residues. The germline V gene encodes CDR1 SQVTM and CDR2 ANQGSEA. CDR3 residues: CSARDYNEQFF. The CDR3 bases are TGCAGCGCCCGCGACTACAATGAGCAGTTCTTC.

This clonotype has ten or more counts. This chain links TRBV7-7 with TRBJ2-5; a weak D match, TRBD1 (6 bases). The germline gives CDR1 SSHAT, CDR2 FNYEAQ (reference sequence). The V and J ends lost 2 bases and 4 bases respectively, with 11 bases between them. The CDR3 length is 14 residues. CDR3 in amino acids: CASSLIQGTETQYF. In DNA, the CDR3 is TGTGCCAGCAGCTTAATCCAGGGGACAGAGACCCAGTACTTC.

This clonotype was detected ten times or more. The rearrangement links TRBV5-1 to TRBJ2-3; the match to TRBD2 covers 9 bases. Germline-derived CDR1 and CDR2 are SGHRS and YFSETQ. Trimming removed 0 bases from V and 5 bases from J; junction bases left unmatched: 4. The CDR3 runs to 15 residues. DNA for the CDR3: TGCGCCAGCAGCTTGGATAGCGGGAGTCGAGATACGCAGTATTTT. It is translated as CASSLDSGSRDTQYF.

Only one count was recorded for this clonotype. V is TRBV11-3 and J is TRBJ1-1; D is perhaps TRBD1 (5 bases). The CDR3 covers 15 residues. V was cut by 5 bases and J by 2 bases, with 15 bases left in between. Germline assignment: CDR1 SGHNT and CDR2 YENEEA. The DNA of the CDR3 is TGTGCCAGCAGCGTAGGGTCAGGGCCTAACACTGAAGCTTTCTTT. As protein: CASSVGSGPNTEAFF.

This clonotype was seen ten or more times. This chain connects TRBV12-3 or TRBV12-4 to TRBJ2-2; D gene uncertain. CDR3 length: 15 residues. V lost 2 bases and J 5 bases, leaving 12 bases between the germline ends. The CDR3 sequence is CASSLRLVTTGELFF. The CDR3 coding sequence is TGTGCCAGCAGTTTACGTCTAGTTACTACCGGGGAGCTGTTTTTT.

This clonotype has at least ten counts. This chain connects TRBV3-1 to TRBJ2-3; TRBD1 matches 9 bases. The CDR3 totals 17 residues. Trimming at V came to 3 bases and at J to 3 bases, leaving 10 bases not matched to a gene. The germline V gene has CDR1 LGHDT and CDR2 YNNKEL (reference sequence). CDR3 in amino acids: CASSQEPDRGMTDTQYF. The CDR3 bases are TGTGCCAGCAGCCAGGAACCGGACAGGGGCATGACAGATACGCAGTATTTT.

This clonotype was detected ten times or more. The chain uses TRBV7-2 and TRBJ2-7; weak D call: TRBD1 (6 bases). Trimming left V 5 bases short and J 7 bases short, with 15 bases between. Germline V gives CDR1 SGHTA, CDR2 FQGNSA. The CDR3 is 13 amino acids. DNA of the CDR3: TGTGCCAGCAGCGACAGGTACCCTATGGAGCAGTACTTC. This translates into CASSDRYPMEQYF.

Ten or more counts support this clonotype. The J gene is TRBJ2-5, the V gene TRBV10-3; weak D call: TRBD2 (5 bases). The CDR3 spans 13 residues. CDR1 and CDR2 (germline): ENHRY, SYGVKD. V shed 10 bases and J shed 4 bases, with 16 bases lying between them. The CDR3 DNA follows: TGTGCCACGTCCGGGATCGAGGGAGAGACCCAGTACTTC. This codes for CATSGIEGETQYF.

The table lists this clonotype with many counts. The V gene is TRBV20-1, the J gene TRBJ2-1; 13 nucleotides line up with TRBD2. The CDR3 has 16 amino acids. V lost 1 base and J lost 6; bases outside the gene matches: 6. Germline loops: CDR1 DFQATT, CDR2 SNEGSKA (reference sequence). The DNA for the CDR3 is TGCAGTGCTAGAGGGACTAGCGGGAGCGATATCAATGAGCAGTTCTTC. This sequence encodes CSARGTSGSDINEQFF.

This clonotype was detected ten times or more. V is TRBV27 and J is TRBJ1-1; D is perhaps TRBD1 (5 bases). This CDR3 spans 16 amino acids. Trimming took off 6 bases at V and 7 bases at J, with 24 bases between the two ends. CDR1 is MNHEY and CDR2 is SMNVEV in the germline V gene (reference sequence). CDR3 protein: CASSRTSGTPVGEAFF. In DNA form, the CDR3 reads TGTGCCAGCAGCCGAACCTCCGGGACCCCGGTTGGTGAAGCTTTCTTT.

V and J are TRBV20-1 and TRBJ2-2, with no clear D. The germline CDR1 and CDR2 sequences are DFQATT and SNEGSKA (reference sequence). The V and J ends lost 3 bases and 8 bases respectively, with 13 bases between them. The CDR3 spans 13 residues. CDR3 nucleotides: TGCAGTGCTAGGGCGACGAACATTGGGGAGCTGTTTTTT. Its translation: CSARATNIGELFF.

The rearrangement joins TRBV30 to TRBJ2-5; the D is unclear. Germline CDR1 GTSNPN, CDR2 SVGIG (reference sequence). There are 15 residues in the CDR3. With 1 base removed from V and 4 bases from J, the gap between germline ends came to 16 bases. The CDR3 loop reads CAWSADVGGGETQYF. The CDR3 nucleotides read TGTGCCTGGAGTGCCGACGTAGGTGGTGGAGAGACCCAGTACTTC.

This clonotype was counted many times. The chain has TRBV5-4 and TRBJ1-3; no definite D call. CDR3 length equals 13 residues. Deletions cut 5 bases from V and 0 bases from J, with 6 bases between. Per the germline V gene, CDR1 is SGHNT and CDR2 is YYREEE (reference sequence). The DNA of the CDR3 is TGTGCCAGCAGGAGAAACTCTGGAAACACCATATATTTT. This gives the protein CASRRNSGNTIYF.

The table lists this clonotype with many counts. The rearrangement links TRBV18 to TRBJ2-4; D is unclear. Trimming shortened V by 2 bases and J by 1 base, and 9 bases separated the two germline ends. This CDR3 spans 15 amino acids. Looked up from germline, CDR1 is KGHSH and CDR2 is LQKENI. CDR3 bases: TGTGCCAGCTCACCAGGGAAAGGGGCCAAAAACATTCAGTACTTC. Translated, it gives CASSPGKGAKNIQYF.